The clone carrying this T cell receptor beta chain has a count of ten or more. The sample is drawn from a study of regulatory T cells in long-lasting Graves disease. Relying on iRepertoire HTBI primers and Arm-PCR of CDR3 regions, the team built TCR beta libraries. TCRdb re-analysed the multiplex PCR reads in MiXCR, keeping a single row per CDR3 protein. Of over 500,000 distinct CDR3 sequences in the sample, under 20% are singletons; the top ten hold more than 15%. Time point described: newly diagnosed GD, antithyroid drugs for less than 3 months. Extracted PBMC RNA gave rise to the TCR library. The length of the CDR3 is 16 residues. The germline V gene has CDR1 PRHDT and CDR2 FYEKMQ (reference sequence). The junction had 9 bases not matched to a gene; V was cut back by 4 bases and J by 1 base. The sample was also linked to a second study, of T cells in Graves' hyperthyroidism and ophthalmopathy. That report adds: Graves' hyperthyroidism was deemed stable absent ophthalmopathy progression within 18 months. Patients aged 18 to 65 had newly diagnosed hyperthyroidism of under 2 months' duration. HTBI primers drove first-round RT-PCR of the TCR CDR3. A median approximately 6.8 months before onset, the model predicted ophthalmopathy.

The sequencing used peripheral blood mononuclear cells (PBMCs), collected at new diagnosis, from a patient treated with antithyroid drugs. The chain links TRBV13 to TRBJ2-7; TRBD2 agrees at 8 bases. The TCR originated in a woman aged 30 to 39 with Graves disease. CDR3 region: CASSSQTSGVSYEQYF. In nucleotides, the CDR3 is TGTGCCAGCAGCTCCCAAACTAGCGGAGTATCCTACGAGCAGTACTTC.